The present TCR beta chain was sequenced within a study of beta chain features in type 1 diabetes (dated by TCRdb to 2017 to 2018). For context, the study as a whole: No differences in mean age, gender distribution, total cell number or subset yield were found between patients and healthy donors. A total of 107,917,701 sorted cells were examined across all samples, and RNA yield correlated strongly with the number of cells per subset. In the study, recently diagnosed type 1 diabetes patients and matched healthy donors were compared on the TCRB repertoires of their sorted circulating CD4+ T cell subsets. Regulatory and stem cell-like memory subsets were isolated from only 8 patients and roughly eight healthy donors, whereas naive and central memory subsets came from all 28 donors. Broader findings and caveats from the paper: PCR may preferentially amplify shorter templates, but because patient and control samples were amplified and corrected together, any resulting skew would affect both groups equally. Sequencing cDNA rather than genomic DNA could over-represent highly expressing activated cells, although activation and CD3 levels did not differ between groups. Naive, central memory and regulatory TCRB repertoires appeared more similar among patients than among healthy donors. Type 1 diabetes patients showed a moderate but significant shortening of TCRB CDR3 length in all four CD4+ subsets. Only small numbers of individuals were included in the HLA sub-analyses, which left unresolved whether HLA type had any influence on TCRB rearrangement. At VDJ recombination sites, patients with type 1 diabetes made fewer insertions and deleted more nucleotides, a pattern implying thymic rearrangement abnormalities.

Counted from cysteine to phenylalanine, this CDR3 has 16 amino acids. Just the 48-base CDR3 DNA is kept, in frame starting at base 1. Trimming takes 5 bases off V and 4 bases off J; junction bases not matched to a gene: 11. In the germline V gene, CDR1 corresponds to SGHTA and CDR2 to FQGNSA. Worth noting for this clone: There is no known antigen for this receptor. No quality values exist for individual bases; no much larger clone is one base distant.

The entire isolated RNA was reverse transcribed using the High Capacity cDNA Reverse Transcription Kit, and thus expressed TCRB transcripts were sequenced. Naive, central memory and regulatory T cell samples underwent deep immunoSEQ sequencing, averaging roughly 3.3 million total reads per sample. Sorted cells were lysed in RLT buffer, and RNA was extracted using DNase-treated RNeasy Micro or Mini kits according to cell number. Each cell subset was processed separately to prevent cross-contamination, with patient and healthy donor samples processed together. Using the immunoSEQ multiplex PCR, TCRB sequences were amplified from cDNA into 87-bp fragments spanning the CDR3 region. Amplicons were sequenced on the Illumina HiSeq platform. In the original analysis: Synthetic template baselines were used to correct PCR bias computationally, reads within Hamming distance 2 were collapsed, and singletons that could not be merged were discarded. Reads were aligned against IMGT to assign V, D and J genes, CDR3 length and insertions or deletions at six rearrangement sites. Within each subset, clonotype counts were normalized to the number of sorted cells before true diversity and Gini coefficients were calculated with the tcR R package. The overlap coefficient, calculated on TCRB nucleotide sequences, was used to quantify repertoire sharing. Out-of-frame TCRB sequences from naive cells were analyzed as a proxy for the pre-selection repertoire. TCRdb obtained this table from immuneACCESS and retained in-frame rearrangements with V and J assigned. These tables miss some clones; where compared with another copy, unresolved V genes account for less than half of the shortfall, and the remainder is unexplained. V, J and clone size are those of that table, while D and trimming were read from the DNA. The sample table lists 860,000 or so clones, roughly 17% of them with a count of one. In total, the top ten clones hold 0.023% of the sample.

A single peripheral blood draw of 95 to 150 mL on average was collected from each donor into heparinised tubes. A BD FACSAria II was used to sort naive, central memory, regulatory and stem cell-like memory CD4+ T cells with a panel that included CD45RO, CCR7, CD25, CD127, CD95 and CD27. A purity above 95% was achieved for all sorted populations. PBMCs were isolated immediately by Lymphoprep density gradient centrifugation and stained directly without culture. To minimize batch effects, samples were stained and sorted in pairs, one healthy donor with one patient per experiment. Sample: naive CD4+ T cells from blood. The meaning of the sample's cell subset or site label: true naive CD4+ T cells. The V and J segments used are TRBV7-2 and TRBJ2-1, and 7 junction bases match TRBD2. The sequence derives from a woman aged 18-29 years in good health. This receptor has the CDR3 CASSINGRLPYNEQFF. The DNA sequence is as follows: TGTGCCAGCAGCATCAACGGGAGGCTCCCTTACAATGAGCAGTTCTTC.